A selection of T cell receptor beta chains follows, all from one sample in a study of blood T cells in healthy people across ages. Each CDR3 protein gets one entry after TCRdb re-called the 5' RACE reads with MiXCR. Of about 1.7 million distinct CDR3 sequences listed, roughly 27% are singletons. The sequenced material came from blood. The receptors come from a woman aged 25 to 39 in good health. CDR3s include the opening cysteine and the closing phenylalanine or tryptophan. Fields, in order: D gene, J gene, V gene, clone size, CDR3 protein, CDR3 DNA. The D gene is left open where the match is weak. Clone size is given for some rows only: seen once, a few or many times, or a class if the clone is expanded.

>.|TRBJ2-3|TRBV5-1|many
CASSRGGDADTQYF
TGCGCCAGCAGCCGAGGAGGGGACGCAGATACGCAGTATTTT
>TRBD2|TRBJ2-1|TRBV20-1|once
CSAGKTSGRFPSYNEQFF
TGCAGTGCTGGGAAGACTAGCGGGAGGTTCCCCTCCTACAATGAGCAGTTCTTC
>.|TRBJ1-1|TRBV11-2|many
CATGSQGRKNTEAFF
TGTGCCACCGGAAGCCAGGGACGGAAGAACACTGAAGCTTTCTTT
>TRBD1|TRBJ2-5|TRBV5-1|.
CASSRRDRVETQYF
TGCGCCAGCAGCCGAAGGGACAGGGTTGAGACCCAGTACTTC
>TRBD1|TRBJ2-7|TRBV15|.
CATSPGTEPYEQYF
TGTGCCACCTCCCCCGGGACAGAGCCCTACGAGCAGTACTTC
>.|TRBJ1-2|TRBV20-1|.
CSARAPPQTGYTF
TGCAGTGCTAGAGCGCCACCCCAGACTGGCTACACCTTC
>TRBD1|TRBJ2-6|TRBV19|few
CASTPTGLGANVLTF
TGTGCCAGTACTCCGACAGGGCTTGGGGCCAACGTCCTGACTTTC
>.|TRBJ2-7|TRBV29-1|many
CSVAREYEQYF
TGCAGCGTCGCTAGGGAATACGAGCAGTACTTC
>.|TRBJ1-2|TRBV5-1|.
CASSSTEGGAYGYTF
TGCGCCAGCAGCTCCACTGAGGGGGGGGCCTATGGCTACACCTTC
>.|TRBJ2-1|TRBV27|few
CASSPGVRNEQFF
TGTGCCAGCAGTCCTGGGGTTCGGAATGAGCAGTTCTTC
>TRBD2|TRBJ2-7|TRBV6-6|.
CANSDAGTSGAYEQYF
TGTGCCAACAGTGACGCCGGGACTAGCGGGGCCTACGAGCAGTACTTC
>.|TRBJ2-7|TRBV18|.
CASSPSGTLPHEQYF
TGTGCCAGCTCACCCTCCGGGACCCTTCCCCACGAGCAGTACTTC
>.|TRBJ2-7|TRBV27|few
CTSSNRGAHEQYF
TGTACCAGCAGTAACCGGGGCGCCCACGAGCAGTACTTC
>.|TRBJ1-2|TRBV30|few
CAWSVGGVAVGYTF
TGTGCCTGGAGTGTAGGAGGAGTTGCGGTGGGCTACACCTTC
>TRBD2|TRBJ2-1|TRBV2|many
CASRLAGGRNEQFF
TGTGCCAGCAGACTAGCGGGAGGGCGGAATGAGCAGTTCTTC
>TRBD1|TRBJ2-7|TRBV14|.
CASSQGTGTAYEQYF
TGTGCCAGCAGCCAAGGGACAGGGACAGCCTACGAGCAGTACTTC
>.|TRBJ2-3|TRBV24-1|.
CATSRGGADTQYF
TGTGCCACCAGTAGAGGAGGAGCAGATACGCAGTATTTT
>.|TRBJ1-6|TRBV20-1|few
CSVNRVLYNSPLHF
TGCAGTGTTAATAGGGTCCTTTATAATTCACCCCTCCACTTT
>.|TRBJ1-2|TRBV12-5|.
CASTGGGQGIGYTF
TGTGCTAGCACCGGGGGGGGCCAGGGGATCGGCTACACCTTC
>.|TRBJ2-1|TRBV7-2|few
CASSFVSGNGYNEQFF
TGTGCCAGCAGCTTTGTTTCCGGGAACGGATACAATGAGCAGTTCTTC
>.|TRBJ1-1|TRBV7-2|.
CASSPPRGLTEAFF
TGTGCCAGCAGCCCCCCCCGAGGGCTTACTGAAGCTTTCTTT
>.|TRBJ1-4|TRBV28|.
CASKPGGGSNEKLFF
TGTGCCAGCAAGCCGGGGGGGGGTAGTAATGAAAAACTGTTTTTT
>.|TRBJ2-1|TRBV29-1|.
CSVDPTAYNEQFF
TGCAGCGTTGATCCTACAGCCTACAATGAGCAGTTCTTC
>TRBD2|TRBJ2-5|TRBV9|.
CASSPPAGDTPETQYF
TGTGCCAGCAGCCCTCCAGCGGGGGACACCCCGGAGACCCAGTACTTC
>TRBD1|TRBJ1-6|TRBV20-1|.
CSAREDRGYSPLHF
TGCAGTGCTAGAGAAGACAGGGGCTATTCACCCCTCCACTTT
>.|TRBJ2-1|TRBV6-5|once
CASTRTEFANEQFF
TGTGCCAGCACCAGGACCGAGTTTGCGAATGAGCAGTTCTTC
>.|TRBJ2-1|TRBV5-6|.
CASSLNAKNIQFF
TGTGCCAGCAGCCTCAACGCCAAAAACATTCAGTTCTTC
>.|TRBJ2-1|TRBV3-1|.
CASSQDAGISYNEQFF
TGTGCCAGCAGCCAAGATGCGGGGATCTCCTACAATGAGCAGTTCTTC
>.|TRBJ2-7|TRBV5-5|many
CASSRDSFSYEQYF
TGTGCCAGCAGCCGTGACAGTTTCTCCTACGAGCAGTACTTC
>TRBD2|TRBJ2-1|TRBV2|.
CASSARLLAGGSNEQFF
TGTGCCAGCAGCGCGAGACTTCTAGCGGGGGGCTCGAATGAGCAGTTCTTC
>TRBD2|TRBJ2-1|TRBV6-2/TRBV6-3|.
CASSTLAGVGYNEQFF
TGTGCCAGCAGCACTCTAGCGGGAGTTGGCTACAATGAGCAGTTCTTC
>.|TRBJ2-5|TRBV6-1|.
CASRTTRGRRPETQYF
TGTGCCAGCAGGACTACCAGGGGACGACGTCCAGAGACCCAGTACTTC
>.|TRBJ2-7|TRBV7-9|.
CASTKGGQTEQYF
TGTGCCAGCACCAAAGGGGGACAAACCGAGCAGTACTTC
>TRBD2|TRBJ2-1|TRBV4-1|.
CASSKSGLAGVNEQFF
TGCGCCAGCAGCAAGTCGGGACTAGCGGGGGTCAATGAGCAGTTCTTC
>.|TRBJ1-2|TRBV28|few
CASSFQRAGAGYTF
TGTGCCAGCAGTTTTCAGCGGGCAGGGGCTGGCTACACCTTC
>.|TRBJ1-2|TRBV10-3|.
CAIRESTAYGYTF
TGTGCCATCAGGGAGTCAACAGCCTATGGCTACACCTTC
>TRBD2|TRBJ2-1|TRBV6-5|few
CASSYSEREGTYNEQFF
TGTGCCAGCAGTTACTCGGAGCGGGAGGGAACCTACAATGAGCAGTTCTTC
>.|TRBJ1-5|TRBV30|.
CAWSVEARNQPQHF
TGTGCCTGGAGTGTTGAAGCCCGGAATCAGCCCCAGCATTTT
>.|TRBJ2-7|TRBV6-5|few
CASSREQGAAYEQYF
TGTGCCAGCAGTCGGGAGCAGGGCGCTGCCTACGAGCAGTACTTC
>.|TRBJ2-3|TRBV28|.
CASSSWVATQYF
TGTGCCAGCAGTTCGTGGGTGGCTACGCAGTATTTT